A single sample is the source of the 18 T cell receptor beta chains below, sequenced in a study of beta chain features in type 1 diabetes. Study conclusions and caveats: Across all four CD4+ subsets, people with type 1 diabetes showed modestly shorter TCRB CDR3s.

Every isolated RNA sample was fully reverse transcribed, so sequencing captured expressed TCRB transcripts. Sequenced by immunoSEQ multiplex PCR; TCRdb stores in-frame clones only, minus some. The repertoire holds 300,000 to 450,000 clones, with roughly 12% as singletons. Their specific antigens are unknown. Material: naive CD4+ T cells from blood. The source of these receptors is a woman aged 18-35 years with type 1 diabetes.

This clone was seen a handful of times. V usage is TRBV2 and J usage is TRBJ2-5, with D maybe TRBD1 (6 bases). Germline V CDR1 and CDR2: SNHLY, FYNNEI. This CDR3 spans 14 amino acids. The V end lost 3 bases, the J end lost 4 bases, and 12 bases lay between the germline ends. CDR3: CASSEQGPTETQYF. The CDR3, as DNA: TGTGCCAGCAGTGAGCAGGGGCCCACAGAGACCCAGTACTTC.

The chain links TRBV4-2 to TRBJ1-2; 9 nucleotides match TRBD1. The junction had 4 bases not matched to a gene; V was cut back by 3 bases and J by 2 bases. There are 15 residues in the CDR3. Germline-derived CDR1 and CDR2 are LGHNA and YNFKEQ. CDR3 coding DNA: TGTGCCAGCAGCCAGGGGACAGGGTTGAACTATGGCTACACCTTC. This encodes CASSQGTGLNYGYTF.

In its sample, this clone was seen a few times. The chain employs TRBV19 and TRBJ2-1; the match to TRBD1 covers 7 bases. Germline-derived CDR1 and CDR2 are LNHDA and SQIVND (reference sequence). V dropped 7 bases and J dropped 4; count of bases not matched to a gene: 4. The CDR3 consists of 13 residues. CDR3 sequence reads: CASTPTGYNEQFF. The DNA for the CDR3 is TGTGCCAGTACCCCGACAGGGTACAATGAGCAGTTCTTC.

This clone has a handful of counts. The J gene is TRBJ1-1, the V gene TRBV2; D remains ambiguous. Per germline, CDR1 SNHLY and CDR2 FYNNEI. V was trimmed by 8 bases and J by 3 bases, leaving 10 bases between them. This CDR3 has 12 residues. Here the CDR3 DNA reads TGTGCCAGCTGGGCGTTTGACACTGAAGCTTTCTTT. Its translation is CASWAFDTEAFF. Full variable domain (remainder filled in from reference TRBV2 and TRBJ1-1): EPEVTQTPSHQVTQMGQEVILRCVPISNHLYFYWYRQILGQKVEFLVSFYNNEISEKSEIFDDQFSVERPDGSNFTLKIRSTKLEDSAMYFCASWAFDTEAFFGQGTRLTVV.

The chain employs TRBV13 and TRBJ1-1; D not resolved. This CDR3 is 13 amino acids long. Germline V gene data show CDR1 as PRHDT and CDR2 as FYEKMQ (reference sequence). Deletions cut 5 bases from V and 1 base from J, with 8 bases between. The CDR3 region has the DNA TGTGCCAGCAGCCCCTTCGGGAACACTGAAGCTTTCTTT. This sequence encodes CASSPFGNTEAFF. Complete variable domain (other parts from reference TRBV13 and TRBJ1-1): AAGVIQSPRHLIKEKRETATLKCYPIPRHDTVYWYQQGPGQDPQFLISFYEKMQSDKGSIPDRFSAQQFSDYHSELNMSSLELGDSALYFCASSPFGNTEAFFGQGTRLTVV.

The V and J genes are TRBV7-2 and TRBJ2-5; D is unclear. In germline, CDR1 is SGHTA, CDR2 FQGNSA. This CDR3 contains 17 residues. The V and J ends lost 1 base and 0 bases respectively, with 15 bases between them. CDR3 coding DNA: TGTGCCAGCAGCTTAGTGGGCCTCAACCAAAACCAAGAGACCCAGTACTTC. This sequence encodes CASSLVGLNQNQETQYF.

This clone was seen more than once but under ten times. This chain connects TRBV20-1 to TRBJ2-7, with D possibly matching TRBD2 (5 bases). CDR1 is DFQATT and CDR2 is SNEGSKA in the germline V gene (reference sequence). The CDR3 covers 11 residues. Between the trimmed V and J ends, which lost 5 bases and 2 bases, there was a span of 7 bases. Here the CDR3 reads CSAQEAYEQYF. CDR3 coding DNA: TGCAGTGCTCAGGAGGCCTACGAGCAGTACTTC.

V and J are TRBV29-1 and TRBJ2-1, with a weak D call TRBD1 (5 bases). This CDR3 has 12 residues. The V end was cut by 4 bases, the J end by 10 bases, with 14 bases between. Germline CDR1 is SQVTM and CDR2 is ANQGSEA. Written as DNA, the CDR3 is TGCAGCGTTGGGGGCCTGACCAGGGAGCAGTTCTTC. Translating gives CSVGGLTREQFF.

This clone was counted between two and nine times. The V call is TRBV18, the J call TRBJ2-1; perhaps TRBD2 as D (5 bases). The V gene's germline CDR1 is KGHSH and CDR2 LQKENI. This CDR3 region has 16 residues. The V end was cut by 0 bases, the J end by 4 bases, with 13 bases between. CDR3 amino acids: CASSPPGAEDYNEQFF. As DNA, the CDR3 is TGTGCCAGCTCACCACCGGGAGCGGAAGATTACAATGAGCAGTTCTTC.

The chain couples TRBV27 to TRBJ2-4; no reliable D call. The CDR3 consists of 14 residues. Germline CDR1 and CDR2: MNHEY and SMNVEV (reference sequence). Trimming left V 5 bases short and J 0 bases short, with 8 bases between. As DNA, the CDR3 is TGTGCCAGCAGTCCCCCCCTAGCCAAAAACATTCAGTACTTC. Its translation: CASSPPLAKNIQYF.

The chain carries TRBV28 and TRBJ2-1; no definite D call. The CDR3 runs 11 residues. V lost 3 bases to trimming and J lost 10 bases, with 7 bases between them. Germline loops: CDR1 MDHEN, CDR2 SYDVKM. The CDR3 bases are TGTGCCAGCAGTTTCAGGCTCGAGCAGTTCTTC. Translation: CASSFRLEQFF.

This clone came up a few times. This sequence joins TRBV19 and TRBJ2-5; 7 positions match TRBD1. The ends lost 5 bases at V and 5 bases at J; junction bases unmatched: 8. CDR3 size: 14 residues. Germline V CDR1 and CDR2: LNHDA, SQIVND (reference sequence). The CDR3 DNA reads as TGTGCCAGTAGTCCCCGGACAGGCGAGGAGACCCAGTACTTC. Protein: CASSPRTGEETQYF. The full variable domain, completed using reference TRBV19 and TRBJ2-5, is DGGITQSPKYLFRKEGQNVTLSCEQNLNHDAMYWYRQDPGQGLRLIYYSQIVNDFQKGDIAEGYSVSREKKESFPLTVTSAQKNPTAFYLCASSPRTGEETQYFGPGTRLLVL.

This chain connects TRBV18 to TRBJ2-1; D is perhaps TRBD2 (5 bases). The V and J ends lost 3 bases and 2 bases respectively, with 17 bases between them. The CDR3 loop spans 17 amino acids. Germline lookup yields CDR1 KGHSH and CDR2 LQKENI. The CDR3 here is CASSPNSGEGTYNEQFF. The CDR3 nucleotides read TGTGCCAGCTCACCGAATTCCGGGGAAGGCACCTACAATGAGCAGTTCTTC.

The table lists this clone with a few counts. The chain links TRBV9 to TRBJ2-3, with D possibly matching TRBD1 (5 bases). Germline values: CDR1 SGDLS, CDR2 YYNGEE. Trimming removed 0 bases from V and 0 bases from J, with 11 bases in between. The CDR3 spans 16 residues. CDR3 loop: CASSVEGAASTDTQYF. CDR3 coding DNA: TGTGCCAGCAGCGTAGAAGGGGCTGCGAGCACAGATACGCAGTATTTT.

V is TRBV27 and J is TRBJ1-2; 11 nucleotides line up with TRBD1. J lost 8 bases, V lost 5 bases, and 7 bases had no gene match. Germline-derived CDR1 and CDR2 are MNHEY and SMNVEV (reference sequence). The CDR3 is made up of 14 amino acids. CDR3 in DNA: TGTGCCAGCAGTCCTGGACAGGGGGCTTGGGGCTACACCTTC. Translated, it gives CASSPGQGAWGYTF.

The chain joins TRBV19 to TRBJ1-4; possible D gene TRBD1, 5 bases. Trimming shortened V by 7 bases and J by 7 bases, and 16 bases separated the two germline ends. This CDR3 contains 14 residues. CDR1 is LNHDA, CDR2 SQIVND, per germline (reference sequence). The chain's CDR3 is CASMPRTKAEKLFF. The DNA for the CDR3 is TGTGCCAGTATGCCCCGGACAAAGGCTGAAAAACTGTTTTTT.

In this sample, this clone turned up a few times. The V call is TRBV5-6, the J call TRBJ2-5, with 8 positions matching TRBD1. The CDR3 sequence is 16 residues long. CDR1 and CDR2 from the germline V gene are SGHDT and YYEEEE. V lost 0 bases and J lost 5; bases outside the gene matches: 9. The DNA of the CDR3 is TGTGCCAGCAGCTTGGTCCTGCAGGGGGCAAGGGAGACCCAGTACTTC. Amino acids: CASSLVLQGARETQYF.

The rearrangement joins TRBV5-1 to TRBJ2-7; a possible D gene is TRBD2 (6 bases). Deletions cut 0 bases from V and 6 bases from J, with 10 bases between. Germline V gene data show CDR1 as SGHRS and CDR2 as YFSETQ. CDR3 length: 13 residues. CDR3 sequence (DNA): TGCGCCAGCAGCTTGGAAACCGGGAGCGAGCAGTACTTC. The encoded protein is CASSLETGSEQYF. The whole variable domain, remainder taken from reference TRBV5-1 and TRBJ2-7, is KAGVTQTPRYLIKTRGQQVTLSCSPISGHRSVSWYQQTPGQGLQFLFEYFSETQRNKGNFPGRFSGRQFSNSRSEMNVSTLELGDSALYLCASSLETGSEQYFGPGTRLTVT.